The sequence of this TCR beta chain was determined in a study of Ad26.COV2.S vaccination and SARS-CoV-2 variants. For the study at large: The vaccine Ad26.COV2.S was put into the muscle once, or twice with 56 days between.

Treatment indicated: roughly 19 received Ad26.COV2.S at low or high dose, single or two shots; roughly 5 received placebo; per-sample allocation not given. The investigators took samples on day 63 after the first vaccine or placebo injection. Within Boston, the person who donated was an adult of 18-55 years. The assay was immunoSEQ multiplex PCR, and TCRdb's table has in-frame clones only and misses some. The table includes 300,000 to 400,000 clones, roughly 90% detected once. V lost 0 bases and J lost 3, with 7 bases in between. This CDR3 is 14 amino acids long. The germline CDR1 and CDR2 sequences are SGHKS and YYEKEE (reference sequence).

The specimen comprised peripheral blood, sampled in a trial of Ad26.COV2.S vaccine versus placebo. The receptor's source is a person between 18 and 65 years old who received the Ad26.COV2.S COVID-19 vaccine or a placebo. This chain connects TRBV5-5 to TRBJ1-3; D is perhaps TRBD1 (6 bases). The CDR3 DNA follows: TGTGCCAGCAGCTTGGGGGACATTGGAAACACCATATATTTT. Translated: CASSLGDIGNTIYF.